This T cell receptor beta chain was recorded in a study of a mutant IDH1 vaccine in newly diagnosed glioma. Looking at the study overall: The initiation of vaccination occurred 4-6 weeks after radiotherapy alone, or with temozolomide cycles. The week-35 safety follow-up was V12, and the week-47 study end was V13.

Comments on this clone: The antigen is not known.

This CDR3 spans 15 amino acids. CDR1 and CDR2 from the germline V gene are WNHNN and SYGVQD (reference sequence). Trimming removed 2 bases at V and 3 bases at J, with 13 bases between. This table comes from immunoSEQ multiplex PCR, and its TCRdb copy is limited to in-frame clones, with some not included. The sample lists roughly 43,000 clones, roughly 82% occurring once. Time point given: week 47, end of study. Mutant IDH1 20-mer peptide, at 300 ug, made up each vaccine dose, with topical imiquimod. This receptor was obtained from a man between 18 and 29 years old with glioma. Some clones in this sample may be carry-over from other donors' samples. V and J are TRBV10-1 and TRBJ1-1, with D unresolved. Sequenced material: PBMCs, taken from a glioma patient whose treatment included an IDH1 peptide vaccine. The CDR3 is CASSERRTQDTEAFF. The DNA of the CDR3 is TGCGCCAGCAGTGAGAGGAGGACGCAGGACACTGAAGCTTTCTTT.